A single sample gave rise to the 9 T cell receptor beta chains below, sequenced in a study of T cell responses to AZD1222 COVID-19 vaccine. TCRdb's table, derived via immunoSEQ multiplex PCR, lists solely in-frame clones and lacks some. The sample consists of about 90,000 clones, approximately 85% of them appearing once. The input for sequencing was peripheral blood, taken on day 0 of AZD1222 vaccination. Receptor source: an adult in good health.

The chain couples TRBV28 to TRBJ2-7; maybe TRBD1 (5 bases). V lost 3 bases to trimming and J lost 3 bases, with 15 bases between them. This CDR3 has 15 amino acids. Per germline, CDR1 MDHEN and CDR2 SYDVKM. The CDR3 region has the DNA TGTGCCAGCAGTTTGGTAGTAGCAGGACACTACGAGCAGTACTTC. It is translated as CASSLVVAGHYEQYF.

The V and J genes are TRBV6-2 or TRBV6-3 and TRBJ1-1, with a possible D match to TRBD1 (5 bases). This CDR3 comprises 15 residues. Germline-derived CDR1 and CDR2 are MNHEY and SVGEGT. The germline V and J ends were trimmed by 2 bases and 4 bases, with 14 bases remaining between them. CDR3: CASSYKQARGTEAFF. CDR3 in DNA: TGTGCCAGCAGTTACAAACAGGCCCGGGGCACTGAAGCTTTCTTT.

This clone has a handful of counts. The chain combines TRBV6-5 with TRBJ2-7, with 9 bases that match TRBD2. Germline trimming cut 6 bases from V and 5 bases from J; bases unmatched to any gene: 11. Germline CDR1 MNHEY, CDR2 SVGAGI. CDR3 length: 15 amino acids. In DNA form, the CDR3 reads TGTGCCAGCAGACCTCGCGGGAGGGACACCCACGAGCAGTACTTC. Translating gives CASRPRGRDTHEQYF.

Concerning this clone: This CDR3 is also generated by other DNA sequences in the sample. V gene TRBV19 combines with J gene TRBJ2-7; TRBD1 agrees at 10 bases. Losses at the gene ends were 5 bases for V and 5 bases for J; bases not matched to a gene: 6. Germline V CDR1 and CDR2: LNHDA, SQIVND (reference sequence). The CDR3 covers 14 residues. CDR3: CASSSRQGANEQYF. DNA for the CDR3: TGTGCCAGTAGTTCGCGACAGGGGGCCAACGAGCAGTACTTC.

The rearrangement links TRBV5-1 to TRBJ2-1; TRBD2 aligns across 8 bases. The CDR3 has 16 amino acids. Germline CDR1 reads SGHRS; CDR2 reads YFSETQ. The V and J ends lost 0 bases and 0 bases, in that order; junction bases with no gene match: 2. The CDR3 sequence is CASSLASGSSYNEQFF. For the CDR3, the DNA is TGCGCCAGCAGCTTGGCAAGCGGGAGCTCCTACAATGAGCAGTTCTTC. The variable domain in full, with the rest retrieved from reference TRBV5-1 and TRBJ2-1, is KAGVTQTPRYLIKTRGQQVTLSCSPISGHRSVSWYQQTPGQGLQFLFEYFSETQRNKGNFPGRFSGRQFSNSRSEMNVSTLELGDSALYLCASSLASGSSYNEQFFGPGTRLTVL.

J is TRBJ1-4 and V is TRBV6-5; D call uncertain. CDR1 is MNHEY and CDR2 is SVGAGI in the germline V gene. V was pared by 6 bases and J by 7 bases, with 18 bases between. The CDR3 has 15 amino acids. Written as DNA, the CDR3 is TGTGCCAGCAGAATGACGGGGTCCCCGCGTGAAAAACTGTTTTTT. Its translation is CASRMTGSPREKLFF.

This clone came up once. The chain links TRBV7-6 to TRBJ2-3, with 7 bases that match TRBD2. The CDR3 sequence is 16 residues long. V lost 3 bases to trimming and J lost 6 bases; unmatched junction nucleotides: 12. From germline, CDR1 is SGHVS and CDR2 FNYEAQ. CDR3 residues: CASSFGLAGAEDTQYF. The CDR3 nucleotides are TGTGCCAGCAGCTTTGGGTTGGCGGGAGCGGAGGATACGCAGTATTTT. The whole variable domain, remainder taken from reference TRBV7-6 and TRBJ2-3, is GAGVSQSPRYKVTKRGQDVALRCDPISGHVSLYWYRQALGQGPEFLTYFNYEAQQDKSGLPNDRFSAERPEGSISTLTIQRTEQRDSAMYRCASSFGLAGAEDTQYFGPGTRLTVL.

This clone occurred a few times. V usage is TRBV10-2 and J usage is TRBJ2-3; 12 bases map to TRBD2. The CDR3 sequence is 15 residues long. After removal of 4 bases from V and 4 bases from J, the junction contained 3 bases not matched to a gene. Germline CDR1 reads WSHSY; CDR2 reads SAAADI. CDR3 sequence reads: CASSVGLAGPDTQYF. The DNA of the CDR3 is TGCGCCAGCAGTGTAGGACTAGCGGGACCAGATACGCAGTATTTT.

This chain connects TRBV10-3 to TRBJ2-7; the match to TRBD1 covers 8 bases. The CDR3 contains 12 residues. Germline CDR1 and CDR2: ENHRY and SYGVKD. The V segment lost 10 bases and the J segment 4 bases; nucleotides outside the gene matches: 6. CDR3 sequence (DNA): TGTGCCACAGGACAGGGAGGTTACGAGCAGTACTTC. It is translated as CATGQGGYEQYF.